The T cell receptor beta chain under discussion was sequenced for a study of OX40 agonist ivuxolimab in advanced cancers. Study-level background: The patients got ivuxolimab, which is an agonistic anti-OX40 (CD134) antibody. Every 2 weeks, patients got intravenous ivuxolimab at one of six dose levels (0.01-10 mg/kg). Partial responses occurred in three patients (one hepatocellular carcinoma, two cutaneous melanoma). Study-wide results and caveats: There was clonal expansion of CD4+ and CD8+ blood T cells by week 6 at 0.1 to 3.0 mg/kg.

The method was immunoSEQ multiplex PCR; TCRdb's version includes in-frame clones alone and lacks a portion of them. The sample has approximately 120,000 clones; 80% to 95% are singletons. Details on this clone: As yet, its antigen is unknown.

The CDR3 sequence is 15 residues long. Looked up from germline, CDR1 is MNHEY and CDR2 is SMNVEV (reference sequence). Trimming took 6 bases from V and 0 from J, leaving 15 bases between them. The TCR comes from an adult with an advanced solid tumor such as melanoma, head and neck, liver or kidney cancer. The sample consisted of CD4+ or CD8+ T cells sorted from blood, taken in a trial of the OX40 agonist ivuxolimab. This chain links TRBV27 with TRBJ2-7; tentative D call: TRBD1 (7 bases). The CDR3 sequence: CASRIGGTDSYEQYF. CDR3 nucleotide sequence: TGTGCCAGCAGAATTGGGGGGACAGACTCCTACGAGCAGTACTTC.